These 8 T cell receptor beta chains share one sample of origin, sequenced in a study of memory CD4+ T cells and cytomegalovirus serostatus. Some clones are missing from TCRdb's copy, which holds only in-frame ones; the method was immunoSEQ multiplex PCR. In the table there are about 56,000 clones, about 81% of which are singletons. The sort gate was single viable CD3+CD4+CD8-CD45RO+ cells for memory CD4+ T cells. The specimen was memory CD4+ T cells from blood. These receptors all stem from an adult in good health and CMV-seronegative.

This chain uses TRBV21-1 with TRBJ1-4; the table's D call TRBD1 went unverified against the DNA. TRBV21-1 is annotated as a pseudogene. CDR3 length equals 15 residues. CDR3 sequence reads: CASTRVTGGNEKLFF. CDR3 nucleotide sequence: TGTGCCAGCACCCGAGTTACAGGGGGGAATGAAAAACTGTTTTTT.

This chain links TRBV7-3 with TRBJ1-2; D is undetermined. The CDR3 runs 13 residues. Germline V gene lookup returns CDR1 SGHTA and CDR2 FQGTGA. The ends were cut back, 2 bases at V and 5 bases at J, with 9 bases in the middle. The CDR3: CASSLQGGYGYTF. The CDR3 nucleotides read TGTGCCAGCAGCTTACAAGGAGGGTATGGCTACACCTTC.

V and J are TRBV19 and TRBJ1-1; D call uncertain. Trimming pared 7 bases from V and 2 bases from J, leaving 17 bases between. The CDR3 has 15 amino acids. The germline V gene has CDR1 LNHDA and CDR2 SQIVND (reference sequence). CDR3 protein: CASKRRPESNTEAFF. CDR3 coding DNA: TGTGCCAGTAAGAGGAGACCGGAATCAAACACTGAAGCTTTCTTT. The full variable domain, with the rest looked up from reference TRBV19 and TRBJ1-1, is DGGITQSPKYLFRKEGQNVTLSCEQNLNHDAMYWYRQDPGQGLRLIYYSQIVNDFQKGDIAEGYSVSREKKESFPLTVTSAQKNPTAFYLCASKRRPESNTEAFFGQGTRLTVV.

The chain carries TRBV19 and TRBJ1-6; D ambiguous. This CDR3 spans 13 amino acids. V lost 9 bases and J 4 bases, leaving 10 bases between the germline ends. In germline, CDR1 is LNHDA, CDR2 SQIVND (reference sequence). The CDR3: CASTNQYNSPLHF. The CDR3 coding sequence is TGTGCCAGCACGAATCAATATAATTCACCCCTCCACTTT.

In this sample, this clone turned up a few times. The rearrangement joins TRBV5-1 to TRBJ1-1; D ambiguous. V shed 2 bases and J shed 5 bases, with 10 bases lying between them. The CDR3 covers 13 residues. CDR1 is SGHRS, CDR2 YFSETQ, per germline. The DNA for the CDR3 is TGCGCCAGCAGCTTCCGGATTGGGACTGAAGCTTTCTTT. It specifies CASSFRIGTEAFF.

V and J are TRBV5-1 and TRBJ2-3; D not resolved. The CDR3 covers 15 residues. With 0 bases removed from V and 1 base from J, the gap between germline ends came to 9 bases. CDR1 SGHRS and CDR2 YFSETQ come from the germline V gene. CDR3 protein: CASSLEGLRTDTQYF. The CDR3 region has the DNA TGCGCCAGCAGCTTGGAAGGGTTGCGCACAGATACGCAGTATTTT.

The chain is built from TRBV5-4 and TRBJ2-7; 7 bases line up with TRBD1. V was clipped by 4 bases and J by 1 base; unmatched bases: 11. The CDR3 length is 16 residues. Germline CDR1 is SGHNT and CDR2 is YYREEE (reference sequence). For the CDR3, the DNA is TGTGCCAGCAGCGTGAACAGGGGTCCCCTATCCTACGAGCAGTACTTC. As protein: CASSVNRGPLSYEQYF. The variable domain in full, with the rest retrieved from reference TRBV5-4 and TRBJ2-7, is ETGVTQSPTHLIKTRGQQVTLRCSSQSGHNTVSWYQQALGQGPQFIFQYYREEENGRGNFPPRFSGLQFPNYSSELNVNALELDDSALYLCASSVNRGPLSYEQYFGPGTRLTVT.

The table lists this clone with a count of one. CDR3 region: CASSKGETYNEQFF. The CDR3 DNA follows: TGTGCCAGCAGTAAGGGTGAAACCTACAATGAGCAGTTCTTC. This chain connects TRBV6-6 to TRBJ2-1; D gene unclear. CDR1 and CDR2 from the germline V gene are MNHNY and SVGAGI (reference sequence). The V and J ends lost 5 bases and 2 bases respectively, with 10 bases between them. This CDR3 has 14 residues.